These 32 T cell receptor beta chains were all obtained from the same sample, sequenced in a study of metastatic and nonmetastatic thyroid tumors. No treatment of any kind had been given to any patient before thyroid surgery. Using MiXCR, TCRdb re-called clones from the PCR reads. Here the sample spans 24,000 or so clones, about 12% being singletons. The sequencing input was blood. The receptor set was obtained from a female donor with papillary thyroid cancer or a benign thyroid nodule (not recorded which). Some clones in this sample may be carry-over from other donors' samples.

In this sample, this clone turned up a few times. The CDR3 bases are TGTGCCAGCAGTTACGGGCCCCGGACCTACGAGCAGTACTTC. It codes for CASSYGPRTYEQYF. The chain carries TRBV6-2 or TRBV6-3 and TRBJ2-7; D is uncertain. The V end lost 2 bases, the J end lost 2 bases, and 10 bases lay between the germline ends. This CDR3 spans 14 amino acids. Germline-derived CDR1 and CDR2 are MNHEY and SVGEGT.

This clone has at least ten counts. This chain connects TRBV29-1 to TRBJ2-7; no reliable D call. The CDR3 spans 11 residues. V was trimmed by 3 bases and J by 3 bases, leaving 6 bases between them. Germline values: CDR1 SQVTM, CDR2 ANQGSEA. The CDR3: CSVDDLYEQYF. CDR3 in DNA: TGCAGCGTTGATGACCTCTACGAGCAGTACTTC.

This clone was counted ten times or more. V gene TRBV12-5 combines with J gene TRBJ2-1; D is uncertain. CDR1 and CDR2 (germline): LGHNT, FRNRAP. The CDR3 is made up of 13 amino acids. V was trimmed by 1 base and J by 8 bases, leaving 9 bases between them. This chain's CDR3 is CASGLGSGYEQFF. For the CDR3, the DNA is TGTGCTAGTGGTTTGGGATCGGGTTATGAGCAGTTCTTC.

Within the sample, this clone is medium-sized. The chain employs TRBV4-1 and TRBJ1-5, with D uncertain. Per the germline V gene, CDR1 is MGHRA and CDR2 is YSYEKL. The CDR3 contains 14 residues. V was pared by 0 bases and J by 4 bases, with 7 bases between. CDR3 sequence (DNA): TGCGCCAGCAGCCAAGAGCTCCGGAATCAGCCCCAGCATTTT. This encodes CASSQELRNQPQHF.

V usage is TRBV19 and J usage is TRBJ2-1; TRBD1 might be the D (5 bases). Germline V CDR1 and CDR2: LNHDA, SQIVND (reference sequence). The germline V and J ends were trimmed by 4 bases and 8 bases, with 12 bases remaining between them. CDR3 length: 13 amino acids. The CDR3 region has the DNA TGTGCCAGTAGTAGTCATGGGGCCCATGAGCAGTTCTTC. Translated, it gives CASSSHGAHEQFF.

This clone was recorded many times. The rearrangement links TRBV3-1 to TRBJ1-6; 9 positions match TRBD1. V trimming: 3 bases; J trimming: 9 bases; junction bases outside the gene matches: 12. Germline V lookup: CDR1 LGHDT, CDR2 YNNKEL (reference sequence). This CDR3 is built from 17 residues. The chain's CDR3 is CASSQGTGQGGPSPLHF. CDR3 bases: TGTGCCAGCAGCCAGGGTACGGGACAGGGAGGACCTTCACCCCTCCACTTT.

This clone was seen repeatedly, ten times or more. The V call is TRBV29-1, the J call TRBJ1-1; D is unclear. The germline gives CDR1 SQVTM, CDR2 ANQGSEA. Deletions cut 4 bases from V and 1 base from J, with 13 bases between. This CDR3 comprises 14 residues. The DNA of the CDR3 is TGCAGCGTTGGAGCGGGTATCAGGAACACTGAAGCTTTCTTT. This translates into CSVGAGIRNTEAFF.

This clone was counted ten times or more. The CDR3 sequence: CASSPQGSTNEKLFF. Here the CDR3 DNA reads TGTGCCAGCAGCCCACAGGGGTCGACTAATGAAAAACTGTTTTTT. This sequence joins TRBV7-9 and TRBJ1-4, with TRBD1 matching 7 bases. The CDR3 is made up of 15 amino acids. The V gene end was trimmed by 5 bases and the J gene end by 2 bases; junction bases not matched to a gene: 5. CDR1 is SEHNR, CDR2 FQNEAQ, per germline (reference sequence). The complete variable domain, with remaining parts taken from reference TRBV7-9 and TRBJ1-4, reads DTGVSQNPRHKITKRGQNVTFRCDPISEHNRLYWYRQTLGQGPEFLTYFQNEAQLEKSRLLSDRFSAERPKGSFSTLEIQRTEQGDSAMYLCASSPQGSTNEKLFFGSGTQLSVL.

This clone was detected ten times or more. The chain recombines TRBV11-3 with TRBJ2-5, with TRBD1 matching 8 bases. From germline, CDR1 is SGHNT and CDR2 YENEEA. This CDR3 is built from 16 residues. Unmatched junction bases numbered 6, after V lost 1 base and J lost 2 bases. CDR3 sequence reads: CASSLGRGLYQETQYF. As DNA, the CDR3 is TGTGCCAGCAGCTTAGGCAGGGGGCTCTATCAAGAGACCCAGTACTTC.

This clone appeared many times. The V gene is TRBV28, the J gene TRBJ1-5, with no clear D. Germline-derived CDR1 and CDR2 are MDHEN and SYDVKM. The CDR3 is made up of 16 amino acids. The V and J ends lost 4 bases and 6 bases respectively, with 19 bases between them. This chain's CDR3 is CASSSLPKGFTQPQHF. The DNA of the CDR3 is TGTGCCAGCAGTTCTCTCCCGAAGGGTTTTACTCAGCCCCAGCATTTT.

The sample holds many counts of this clone. The chain links TRBV7-9 to TRBJ2-7; 7 bases match TRBD2. V lost 5 bases to trimming and J lost 3 bases; unmatched junction nucleotides: 7. Looked up from germline, CDR1 is SEHNR and CDR2 is FQNEAQ (reference sequence). This CDR3 contains 14 residues. The CDR3 loop reads CASSRRGTVYEQYF. The CDR3 region has the DNA TGTGCCAGCAGCCGGCGGGGGACTGTCTACGAGCAGTACTTC.

This clone occurred many times. The rearrangement links TRBV14 to TRBJ2-5, with 12 bases matching TRBD2. V was pared by 6 bases and J by 5 bases, with 10 bases of the junction left unmatched. The CDR3 is made up of 16 amino acids. CDR1 is SGHDN, CDR2 FVKESK, per germline. The DNA for the CDR3 is TGTGCCAGCAGTCCCCTAGCGGGAGGGCCGTCGGAGACCCAGTACTTC. As protein: CASSPLAGGPSETQYF. Variable domain in full (rest from reference TRBV14 and TRBJ2-5): EAGVTQFPSHSVIEKGQTVTLRCDPISGHDNLYWYRRVMGKEIKFLLHFVKESKQDESGMPNNRFLAERTGGTYSTLKVQPAELEDSGVYFCASSPLAGGPSETQYFGPGTRLLVL.

At least ten counts were recorded for this clone. The CDR3 DNA is TGTGCCAGCAGCGAAAACCCGGGACTACCGGAGGATGAGCAGTTCTTC. Its protein is CASSENPGLPEDEQFF. The chain is built from TRBV5-7 and TRBJ2-1, with 7 bases that match TRBD2. TRBV5-7 is sorted into the ORF group, with uncertain function. V was pared by 4 bases and J by 8 bases, with 15 bases of the junction left unmatched. The CDR3 is 16 residues long.

This sequence joins TRBV12-3 or TRBV12-4 and TRBJ2-2, with 10 bases matching TRBD1. V shed 10 bases and J 5 bases; nucleotides not matched to a gene: 7. The CDR3 is 14 residues long. CDR3 DNA: TGTGCCACGCGGACAGGGGGTTTTACCGGGGAGCTGTTTTTT. It encodes CATRTGGFTGELFF.

At least ten counts were recorded for this clone. This chain uses TRBV7-8 with TRBJ2-2; 13 nucleotides match TRBD2. The CDR3 length is 17 residues. V shed 5 bases, J shed 1 base, and the junction held 4 bases outside the gene matches. CDR1 is SGHVS and CDR2 is FQNEAQ in the germline V gene. The CDR3 DNA reads as TGTGCCAGCAGCCCCCGGACTAGCGGGGGGAACACCGGGGAGCTGTTTTTT. Amino acid sequence: CASSPRTSGGNTGELFF.

The table lists this clone with many counts. The chain carries TRBV7-9 and TRBJ2-3; D remains unclear. V dropped 6 bases and J dropped 6 bases, with 7 bases sitting between them. Per the germline V gene, CDR1 is SEHNR and CDR2 is FQNEAQ (reference sequence). The CDR3 has 11 residues. The CDR3 is CASRPTDTQYF. CDR3 coding DNA: TGTGCCAGCAGACCGACGGATACGCAGTATTTT.

This clone has at least ten counts. The chain employs TRBV10-1 and TRBJ2-7; D call uncertain. Trimming took 0 bases from V and 0 from J, leaving 9 bases between them. The CDR3 extends over 15 amino acids. The germline V gene encodes CDR1 WNHNN and CDR2 SYGVQD (reference sequence). The CDR3 is CASSESGASSYEQYF. The DNA of the CDR3 is TGCGCCAGCAGTGAGTCCGGAGCGAGCTCCTACGAGCAGTACTTC.

At least ten counts were recorded for this clone. The CDR3 region has the DNA TGTGCCAGCAGCCCGGGCATAGACTATGGCTACACCTTC. It codes for CASSPGIDYGYTF. This chain uses TRBV7-3 with TRBJ1-2; D is uncertain. Germline CDR1 reads SGHTA; CDR2 reads FQGTGA. This CDR3 is 13 amino acids long. The ends were cut back, 5 bases at V and 3 bases at J, with 10 bases in the middle.

There are many counts of this clone. The chain has TRBV12-3 or TRBV12-4 and TRBJ2-7, with TRBD2 as a possible D gene (7 bases). This CDR3 spans 16 amino acids. The ends were cut back, 8 bases at V and 0 bases at J, with 20 bases in the middle. CDR3 in DNA: TGTGCCAGCGGAGGGGGGAGGGGGAGGAGCTCCTACGAGCAGTACTTC. As protein: CASGGGRGRSSYEQYF.

CDR3 residues: CSAFSGRVLHEQFF. Written as DNA, the CDR3 is TGCAGTGCCTTCAGCGGGAGAGTCCTCCATGAGCAGTTCTTC. The chain combines TRBV20-1 with TRBJ2-1; TRBD2 agrees at 8 bases. The junction had 12 bases not matched to a gene; V was cut back by 6 bases and J by 8 bases. The germline gives CDR1 DFQATT, CDR2 SNEGSKA (reference sequence). This CDR3 spans 14 amino acids.

The CDR3 DNA follows: TGTGCCAGCAGCCCTTTTGTGGGAGGGGGTTGTGGCTACACCTTC. This codes for CASSPFVGGGCGYTF. The chain joins TRBV7-3 to TRBJ1-2; possible D gene TRBD1, 6 bases. This CDR3 region has 15 residues. Germline-derived CDR1 and CDR2 are SGHTA and FQGTGA. Trimming pared 5 bases from V and 7 bases from J, leaving 20 bases between.

Comment on this clone: The CDR3 does not end in the conserved phenylalanine or tryptophan, so this is likely a read error. This chain links TRBV2 with TRBJ2-1, with a tentative D call TRBD1 (6 bases). The germline V gene encodes CDR1 SNHLY and CDR2 FYNNEI. CDR3 length: 13 residues. The ends were cut back, 7 bases at V and 7 bases at J, with 14 bases in the middle. The CDR3 DNA sequence: TGTGCCAGCAACTTACCAGGGGAGAATGAGCAGTTCCTC. This codes for CASNLPGENEQFL.

This clone has ten or more counts. This chain links TRBV7-2 with TRBJ2-7, with D possibly being TRBD2 (7 bases). Germline CDR1 reads SGHTA; CDR2 reads FQGNSA. The ends were cut back, 7 bases at V and 2 bases at J, with 18 bases in the middle. The CDR3 extends over 15 amino acids. CDR3 DNA: TGTGCCAGCACCCTAGGGGGGGCGGGACCCTACGAGCAGTACTTC. It translates to CASTLGGAGPYEQYF.

Many counts were recorded for this clone. The rearrangement joins TRBV5-4 to TRBJ2-1; the D is unclear. V was clipped by 0 bases and J by 10 bases, with 5 bases between them. From germline, CDR1 is SGHNT and CDR2 YYREEE (reference sequence). The CDR3 extends over 11 amino acids. CDR3 sequence: CASSLAREQFF. CDR3 coding DNA: TGTGCCAGCAGCTTGGCCCGAGAGCAGTTCTTC.

This clone has ten or more counts. This rearrangement joins TRBV25-1 to TRBJ2-2; either TRBD1 or TRBD2 may fit D (5 bases each). This CDR3 has 15 residues. Germline loops: CDR1 MGHDK, CDR2 SYGVNS. Between the trimmed V and J ends, which lost 1 base and 4 bases, there was a span of 10 bases. CDR3 sequence: CASSEFRDGTGELFF. The CDR3 DNA reads as TGTGCCAGCAGTGAATTCCGGGACGGCACCGGGGAGCTGTTTTTT.

This clone is medium-sized. The CDR3 DNA is TGTGCCAGCAGTGAGGGGAGGGGCGAGGTTAGGTACGAGCAGTACTTC. Its translation is CASSEGRGEVRYEQYF. This chain uses TRBV6-1 with TRBJ2-7; 7 bases are shared with TRBD2. The J segment lost 4 bases and the V segment lost 3 bases, leaving 12 bases of the junction unmatched. This CDR3 spans 16 amino acids. Germline values: CDR1 MNHNS, CDR2 SASEGT.

A note on this clone: An end of the junction does not agree with germline; a read error may underlie this. The V and J genes are TRBV19 and TRBJ2-7; D might be TRBD1 (6 bases). The CDR3 has 15 amino acids. CDR1 is LNHDA and CDR2 is SQIVND in the germline V gene (reference sequence). The CDR3 sequence is CSSSLPGAVTYEQYF. As DNA, the CDR3 is TGTTCCAGTAGCCTGCCAGGGGCAGTTACATACGAGCAGTACTTC.

There are many counts of this clone. This sequence joins TRBV6-5 and TRBJ2-7; D possibly corresponds to TRBD2 (6 bases). Deletions cut 2 bases from V and 4 bases from J, with 12 bases between. The CDR3 loop spans 14 amino acids. CDR1 and CDR2 (germline): MNHEY, SVGAGI. This CDR3 is CASSYGTGDYEQYF. CDR3 coding DNA: TGTGCCAGCAGTTACGGGACTGGAGATTACGAGCAGTACTTC.

This clone was seen only a few times. A read error may be the cause here, since a much bigger clone is one base away. The genes are TRBV10-3 and TRBJ2-7; D perhaps matches TRBD2 (6 bases). V was pared by 4 bases and J by 6 bases, with 10 bases between. The CDR3 loop spans 12 amino acids. CDR1 ENHRY and CDR2 SYGVKD come from the germline V gene. The CDR3 protein is CAISGGGVEQYF. The CDR3 coding sequence is TGTGCCATCAGTGGTGGAGGGGTCGAGCAGTACTTC.

This clone was counted at least ten times. The chain joins TRBV29-1 to TRBJ2-7, with a tentative D call TRBD1 (6 bases). Germline values: CDR1 SQVTM, CDR2 ANQGSEA. The CDR3 totals 12 residues. Between the trimmed V and J ends, which lost 7 bases and 5 bases, there was a span of 15 bases. The CDR3 loop reads CSANTGLHEQYF. The CDR3 DNA reads TGCAGCGCCAATACAGGGTTGCACGAGCAGTACTTC.

This clone was recorded at least ten times. The V gene is TRBV4-1, the J gene TRBJ2-1, with 11 bases lining up with TRBD2. Per germline, CDR1 MGHRA and CDR2 YSYEKL. CDR3 length equals 19 residues. The J segment lost 1 base and the V segment lost 1 base, leaving 9 bases of the junction unmatched. CDR3 sequence: CASSQGLAGGPRSYNEQFF. CDR3 DNA: TGCGCCAGCAGCCAAGGGTTAGCGGGAGGGCCAAGATCCTACAATGAGCAGTTCTTC.

This clone was counted many times. The V and J genes are TRBV6-1 and TRBJ2-5; 9 bases align to TRBD1. Per germline, CDR1 MNHNS and CDR2 SASEGT. This CDR3 is built from 16 residues. V lost 6 bases and J lost 5; bases outside the gene matches: 13. CDR3 residues: CASRQPPGQGRETQYF. The CDR3 coding sequence is TGTGCCAGCAGACAACCGCCTGGACAGGGGAGGGAGACCCAGTACTTC.